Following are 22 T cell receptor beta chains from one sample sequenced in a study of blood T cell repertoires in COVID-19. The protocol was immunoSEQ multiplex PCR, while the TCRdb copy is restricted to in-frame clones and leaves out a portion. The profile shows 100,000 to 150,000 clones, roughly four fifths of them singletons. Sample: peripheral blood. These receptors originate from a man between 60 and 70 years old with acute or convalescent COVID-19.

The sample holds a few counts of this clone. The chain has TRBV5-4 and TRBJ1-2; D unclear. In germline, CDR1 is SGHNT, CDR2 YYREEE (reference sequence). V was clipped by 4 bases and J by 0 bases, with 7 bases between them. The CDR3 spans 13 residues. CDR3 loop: CASSHTANYGYTF. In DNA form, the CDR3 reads TGTGCCAGCAGCCATACTGCTAACTATGGCTACACCTTC.

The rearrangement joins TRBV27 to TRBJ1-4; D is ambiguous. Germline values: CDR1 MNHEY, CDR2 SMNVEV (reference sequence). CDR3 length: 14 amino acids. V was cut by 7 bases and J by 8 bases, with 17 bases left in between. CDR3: CASNYGGPREKLFF. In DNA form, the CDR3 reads TGTGCCAGCAACTACGGCGGCCCTAGGGAAAAACTGTTTTTT.

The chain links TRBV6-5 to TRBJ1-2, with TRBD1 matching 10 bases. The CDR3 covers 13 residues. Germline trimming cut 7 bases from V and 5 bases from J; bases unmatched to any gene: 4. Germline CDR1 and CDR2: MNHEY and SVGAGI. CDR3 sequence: CASTPGQGYGYTF. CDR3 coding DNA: TGTGCCAGCACCCCGGGACAGGGGTATGGCTACACCTTC.

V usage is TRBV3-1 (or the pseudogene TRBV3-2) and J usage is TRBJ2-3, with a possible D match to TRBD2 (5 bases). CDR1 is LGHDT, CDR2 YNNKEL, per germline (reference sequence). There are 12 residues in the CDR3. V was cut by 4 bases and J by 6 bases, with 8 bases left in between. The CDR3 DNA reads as TGTGCCAGCAGCCCTTCGGGGGATACGCAGTATTTT. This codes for CASSPSGDTQYF.

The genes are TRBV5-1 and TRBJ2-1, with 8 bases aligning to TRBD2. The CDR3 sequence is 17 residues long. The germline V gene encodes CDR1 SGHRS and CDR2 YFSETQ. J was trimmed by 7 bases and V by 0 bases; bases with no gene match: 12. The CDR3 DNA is TGCGCCAGCAGCTTGGGAGCAGCGGGAGCCTCCCCTAATGAGCAGTTCTTC. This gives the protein CASSLGAAGASPNEQFF.

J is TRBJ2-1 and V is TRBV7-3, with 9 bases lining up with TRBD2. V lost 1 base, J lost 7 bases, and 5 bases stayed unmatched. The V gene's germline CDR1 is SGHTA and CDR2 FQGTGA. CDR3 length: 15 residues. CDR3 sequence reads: CASSLRSSGTNEQFF. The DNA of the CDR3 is TGTGCCAGCAGCTTAAGGTCTAGCGGGACGAATGAGCAGTTCTTC.

The CDR3 loop reads CASSLGSDTSYEQYF. The CDR3 bases are TGTGCCAGCAGCTTGGGGTCTGACACGTCCTACGAGCAGTACTTC. This rearrangement joins TRBV5-4 to TRBJ2-7; D unresolved. Germline V gives CDR1 SGHNT, CDR2 YYREEE (reference sequence). V lost 0 bases and J lost 1, with 11 bases in between. There are 15 residues in the CDR3.

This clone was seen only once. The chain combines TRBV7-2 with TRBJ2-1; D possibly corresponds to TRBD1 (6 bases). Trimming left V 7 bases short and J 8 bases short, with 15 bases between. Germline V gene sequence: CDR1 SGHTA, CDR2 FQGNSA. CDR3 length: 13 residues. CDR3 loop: CASTTRGGDEQFF. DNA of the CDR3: TGTGCCAGCACCACCAGGGGTGGCGATGAGCAGTTCTTC.

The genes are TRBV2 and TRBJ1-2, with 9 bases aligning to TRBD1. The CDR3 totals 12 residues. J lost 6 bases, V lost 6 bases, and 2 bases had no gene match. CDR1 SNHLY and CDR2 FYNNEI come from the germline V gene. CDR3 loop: CASRGQGDGYTF. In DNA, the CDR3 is TGTGCCAGCAGGGGACAGGGCGATGGCTACACCTTC.

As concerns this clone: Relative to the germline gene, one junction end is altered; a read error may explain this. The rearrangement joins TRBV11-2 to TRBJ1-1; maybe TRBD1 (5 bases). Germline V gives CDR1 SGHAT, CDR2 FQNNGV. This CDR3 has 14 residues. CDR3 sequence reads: CASSVDPTVLKLIF. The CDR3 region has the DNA TGTGCCAGCAGCGTAGATCCGACAGTACTTAAGCTGATCTTT.

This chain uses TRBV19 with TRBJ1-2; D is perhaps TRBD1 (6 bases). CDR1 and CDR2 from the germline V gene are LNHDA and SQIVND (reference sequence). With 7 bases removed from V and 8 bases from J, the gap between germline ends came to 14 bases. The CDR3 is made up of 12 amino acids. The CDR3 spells CASMRRGGGYTF. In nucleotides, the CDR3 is TGTGCCAGTATGCGAAGGGGGGGAGGCTACACCTTC.

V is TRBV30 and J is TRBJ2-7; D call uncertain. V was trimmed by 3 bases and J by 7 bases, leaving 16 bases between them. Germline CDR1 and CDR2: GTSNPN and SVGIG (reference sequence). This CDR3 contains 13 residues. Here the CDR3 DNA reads TGTGCCTGGAGCCGTCTTTTATACGGTGAGCAGTACTTC. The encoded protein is CAWSRLLYGEQYF.

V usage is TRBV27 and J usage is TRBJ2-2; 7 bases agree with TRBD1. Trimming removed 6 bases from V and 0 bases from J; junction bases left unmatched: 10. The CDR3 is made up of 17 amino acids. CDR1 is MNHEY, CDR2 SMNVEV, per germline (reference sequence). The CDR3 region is CASRKDRAPTNTGELFF. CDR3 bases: TGTGCCAGCAGGAAAGACAGGGCCCCTACGAACACCGGGGAGCTGTTTTTT.

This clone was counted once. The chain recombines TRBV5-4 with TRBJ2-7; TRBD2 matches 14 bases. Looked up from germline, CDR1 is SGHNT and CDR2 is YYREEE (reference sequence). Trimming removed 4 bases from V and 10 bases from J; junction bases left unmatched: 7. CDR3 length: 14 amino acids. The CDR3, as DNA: TGTGCCAGCAGCGTCCCGGGACTAGCGGGAGATCAGTACTTC. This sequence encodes CASSVPGLAGDQYF.

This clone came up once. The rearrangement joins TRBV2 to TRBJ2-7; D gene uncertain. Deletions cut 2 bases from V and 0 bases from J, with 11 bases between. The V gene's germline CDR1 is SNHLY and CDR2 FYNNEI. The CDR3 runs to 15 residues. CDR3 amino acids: CASSEPLRPSYEQYF. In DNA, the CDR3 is TGTGCCAGCAGTGAACCCTTGCGTCCCTCCTACGAGCAGTACTTC.

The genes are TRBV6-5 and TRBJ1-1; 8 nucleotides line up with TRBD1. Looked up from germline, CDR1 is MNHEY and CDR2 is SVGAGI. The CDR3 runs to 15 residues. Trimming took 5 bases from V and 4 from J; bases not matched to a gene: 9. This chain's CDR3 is CASSPGGGVSTEAFF. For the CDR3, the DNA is TGTGCCAGCAGTCCAGGGGGCGGGGTCTCCACTGAAGCTTTCTTT.

CDR3 in DNA: TGTGCCAGCAGCTTAGCGGGAGTAGGTTACGAGCAGTACTTC. It encodes CASSLAGVGYEQYF. The genes are TRBV7-9 and TRBJ2-7; possible D gene TRBD2, 5 bases. Germline V gene data show CDR1 as SEHNR and CDR2 as FQNEAQ (reference sequence). The ends were cut back, 0 bases at V and 4 bases at J, with 10 bases in the middle. The CDR3 totals 14 residues. The whole variable domain, remainder taken from reference TRBV7-9 and TRBJ2-7, is DTGVSQNPRHKITKRGQNVTFRCDPISEHNRLYWYRQTLGQGPEFLTYFQNEAQLEKSRLLSDRFSAERPKGSFSTLEIQRTEQGDSAMYLCASSLAGVGYEQYFGPGTRLTVT.

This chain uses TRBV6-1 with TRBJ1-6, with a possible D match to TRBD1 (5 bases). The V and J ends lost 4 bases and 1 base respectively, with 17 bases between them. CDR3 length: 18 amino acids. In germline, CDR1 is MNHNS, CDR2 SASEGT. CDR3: CASSASGNRESYNSPLHF. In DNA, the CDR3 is TGTGCCAGCAGTGCTTCAGGGAATAGAGAGTCCTATAATTCACCCCTCCACTTT.

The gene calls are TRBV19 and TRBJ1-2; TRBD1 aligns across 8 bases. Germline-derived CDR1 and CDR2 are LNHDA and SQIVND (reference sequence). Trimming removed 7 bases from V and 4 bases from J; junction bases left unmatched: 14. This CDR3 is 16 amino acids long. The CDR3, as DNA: TGTGCCAGTACCACCCGTGGGGGACAGGAGGGCTATGGCTACACCTTC. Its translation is CASTTRGGQEGYGYTF.

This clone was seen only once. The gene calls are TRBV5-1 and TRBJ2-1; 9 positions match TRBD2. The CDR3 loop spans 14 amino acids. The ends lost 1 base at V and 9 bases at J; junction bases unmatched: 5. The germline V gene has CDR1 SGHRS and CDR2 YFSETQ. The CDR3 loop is CASSLTSGSLEQFF. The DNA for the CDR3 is TGCGCCAGCAGCTTGACTAGCGGGTCTCTTGAGCAGTTCTTC.

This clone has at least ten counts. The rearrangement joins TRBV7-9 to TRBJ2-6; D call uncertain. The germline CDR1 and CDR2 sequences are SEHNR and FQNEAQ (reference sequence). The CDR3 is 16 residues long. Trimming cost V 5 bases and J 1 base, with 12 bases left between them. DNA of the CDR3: TGTGCCAGCAGCCCTAACCTCAGGTCTGGGGCCAACGTCCTGACTTTC. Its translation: CASSPNLRSGANVLTF.

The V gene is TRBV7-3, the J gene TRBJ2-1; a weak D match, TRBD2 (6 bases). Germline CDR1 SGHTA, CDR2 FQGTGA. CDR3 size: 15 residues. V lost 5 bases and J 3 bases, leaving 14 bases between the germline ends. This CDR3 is CASSPNTGVYNEQFF. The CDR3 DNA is TGTGCCAGCAGCCCCAACACGGGAGTCTACAATGAGCAGTTCTTC.